The 30 T cell receptor beta chains reported below all come from one sample, sequenced in a study of CD8 T cells in ankylosing spondylitis. Each CDR3 protein is one row after TCRdb ran MiXCR on the 5' RACE reads. The repertoire includes fewer than 250,000 distinct CDR3 sequences, about a quarter of them detected once, and 5% to 8% sits in the top ten. Sequenced material: blood, either unsorted or a sorted T cell fraction (not recorded which). Every receptor here comes from a male donor with ankylosing spondylitis or in good health (not recorded which).

This clonotype was detected ten times or more. The CDR3 region is CASSQVGGRGGELFF. The CDR3 nucleotides read TGTGCCAGCAGCCAAGTAGGCGGGAGAGGCGGGGAGCTGTTTTTT. The chain recombines TRBV3-1 with TRBJ2-2, with 7 bases identical to TRBD2. V trimming: 1 base; J trimming: 7 bases; junction bases outside the gene matches: 6. Germline V gene sequence: CDR1 LGHDT, CDR2 YNNKEL (reference sequence). This CDR3 spans 15 amino acids.

There are a few counts of this clonotype. The chain uses TRBV20-1 and TRBJ2-5; D may be TRBD1 or TRBD2 (5 bases each). The CDR3 runs to 15 residues. V shed 6 bases and J shed 4 bases, with 21 bases lying between them. Germline assignment: CDR1 DFQATT and CDR2 SNEGSKA (reference sequence). CDR3 loop: CSAPPGTTPRETQYF. The CDR3 DNA reads TGCAGTGCCCCCCCCGGGACCACGCCGCGAGAGACCCAGTACTTC.

This clonotype was counted only a few times. The V and J genes are TRBV18 and TRBJ1-4; D is undetermined. The CDR3 totals 16 residues. Germline loops: CDR1 KGHSH, CDR2 LQKENI. V lost 3 bases and J 5 bases, leaving 16 bases between the germline ends. As DNA, the CDR3 is TGTGCCAGCTCACCGTTTTCGGGCCTTTCCAATGAAAAACTGTTTTTT. This gives the protein CASSPFSGLSNEKLFF. Looking up the rest from reference TRBV18 and TRBJ1-4 gives the full variable domain: NAGVMQNPRHLVRRRGQEARLRCSPMKGHSHVYWYRQLPEEGLKFMVYLQKENIIDESGMPKERFSAEFPKEGPSILRIQQVVRGDSAAYFCASSPFSGLSNEKLFFGSGTQLSVL.

The table lists this clonotype with many counts. V usage is TRBV10-3 and J usage is TRBJ2-7; D might be TRBD1 or TRBD2, each matching 5 bases. Germline V CDR1 and CDR2: ENHRY, SYGVKD. V lost 10 bases and J lost 0, with 19 bases in between. This CDR3 is 15 amino acids long. The CDR3 DNA reads as TGTGCCACACTCCCGGTCGCAGGGAGCTCCTACGAGCAGTACTTC. Its protein is CATLPVAGSSYEQYF.

This clonotype showed up just a few times. This chain links TRBV20-1 with TRBJ1-1; D gene uncertain. The ends were cut back, 4 bases at V and 6 bases at J, with 15 bases in the middle. CDR1 and CDR2 (germline): DFQATT, SNEGSKA (reference sequence). This CDR3 comprises 13 residues. CDR3 in DNA: TGCAGTGCTACCGGGGAGGTGGTCTCTGAAGCTTTCTTT. As protein: CSATGEVVSEAFF.

This clonotype was observed at least ten times. The J gene is TRBJ2-7, the V gene TRBV20-1; 8 bases map to TRBD1. CDR3 length: 13 amino acids. Germline V gene sequence: CDR1 DFQATT, CDR2 SNEGSKA (reference sequence). The ends lost 3 bases at V and 5 bases at J; junction bases unmatched: 6. The CDR3 region is CSARDRVRDEQYF. CDR3 bases: TGCAGTGCTAGGGACAGGGTCCGTGACGAGCAGTACTTC.

The chain employs TRBV7-8 and TRBJ2-5; D is ambiguous. V dropped 5 bases and J dropped 1 base, with 11 bases sitting between them. Germline V CDR1 and CDR2: SGHVS, FQNEAQ. The CDR3 length is 14 residues. CDR3: CASSPQSLQETQYF. The CDR3 bases are TGTGCCAGCAGCCCGCAAAGTCTCCAAGAGACCCAGTACTTC. Full variable domain (outside the CDR3, taken from reference TRBV7-8 and TRBJ2-5): GAGVSQSPRYKVAKRGQDVALRCDPISGHVSLFWYQQALGQGPEFLTYFQNEAQLDKSGLPSDRFFAERPEGSVSTLKIQRTQQEDSAVYLCASSPQSLQETQYFGPGTRLLVL.

Many counts were recorded for this clonotype. The J gene is TRBJ2-6, the V gene TRBV12-3 or TRBV12-4; TRBD2 is a possible D gene (5 bases). The CDR3 contains 15 residues. Trimming stripped 0 bases from V and 2 bases from J, with 5 bases between. CDR3 region: CASSLAGAGANVLTF. For the CDR3, the DNA is TGTGCCAGCAGTTTAGCGGGAGCTGGGGCCAACGTCCTGACTTTC.

The chain has TRBV7-2 and TRBJ1-2; no clear D. Germline CDR1 reads SGHTA; CDR2 reads FQGNSA. The CDR3 extends over 14 amino acids. Trimming cost V 0 bases and J 3 bases, with 8 bases left between them. The DNA for the CDR3 is TGTGCCAGCAGCTTAGCGCGTGAGGACTATGGCTACACCTTC. It codes for CASSLAREDYGYTF.

This clonotype came up a few times. The chain uses TRBV6-1 and TRBJ1-5; 12 bases fit TRBD1. CDR1 and CDR2 from the germline V gene are MNHNS and SASEGT. This CDR3 comprises 14 residues. With 6 bases clipped from V and 4 bases from J, the junction kept 1 base outside the gene matches. CDR3 bases: TGTGCCAGCAGGGGACAGGGGGCGAATCAGCCCCAGCATTTT. Encoded protein: CASRGQGANQPQHF.

In this sample, this clonotype turned up many times. The genes are TRBV5-6 and TRBJ1-2, with D unclear. V lost 0 bases and J lost 2, with 8 bases in between. Germline V lookup: CDR1 SGHDT, CDR2 YYEEEE. This CDR3 is built from 14 residues. The CDR3 DNA is TGTGCCAGCAGCTTGGTTCTGGGAAACTATGGCTACACCTTC. This sequence encodes CASSLVLGNYGYTF.

A few counts support this clonotype. The rearrangement uses TRBV20-1 and TRBJ2-7; the match to TRBD2 covers 12 bases. Germline CDR1 and CDR2: DFQATT and SNEGSKA (reference sequence). This CDR3 is 14 amino acids long. V trimming: 4 bases; J trimming: 6 bases; junction bases outside the gene matches: 7. CDR3 residues: CSATGLAGIGEQYF. CDR3 coding DNA: TGCAGTGCTACAGGACTAGCGGGAATCGGCGAGCAGTACTTC.

To note about this clonotype: A single base separates this from a much larger clone, so it may be a read error. Likely a read error: the CDR3 ends without its conserved phenylalanine or tryptophan. The gene calls are TRBV29-1 and TRBJ2-5; no firm D call. Germline V CDR1 and CDR2: SQVTM, ANQGSEA. Between the trimmed V and J ends, which lost 4 bases and 5 bases, there was a span of 11 bases. The CDR3 covers 12 residues. The CDR3 DNA reads as TGCAGCGTTGTGACTGGTGCTGAGACCCAGTACTCC. This encodes CSVVTGAETQYS.

This sequence joins TRBV4-2 and TRBJ2-1; TRBD2 matches at 7 bases. V shed 1 base, J shed 8 bases, and the junction held 5 bases outside the gene matches. The CDR3 is 14 amino acids. Germline V gives CDR1 LGHNA, CDR2 YNFKEQ. The CDR3 DNA follows: TGTGCCAGCAGCCAAGCGGGAGGTGTGGATGAGCAGTTCTTC. Its protein product is CASSQAGGVDEQFF.

The chain combines TRBV28 with TRBJ2-7; no reliable D call. V gave up 5 bases and J gave up 1 base, with 9 bases separating them. This CDR3 is built from 13 residues. In germline, CDR1 is MDHEN, CDR2 SYDVKM. This CDR3 reads CASSRLQSYEQYF. For the CDR3, the DNA is TGTGCCAGCAGTCGCCTACAATCCTACGAGCAGTACTTC.

This clonotype was seen ten or more times. This chain joins TRBV7-8 and TRBJ2-3, with TRBD2 matching over 10 bases. Germline values: CDR1 SGHVS, CDR2 FQNEAQ. V trimming: 5 bases; J trimming: 0 bases; junction bases outside the gene matches: 5. CDR3 length: 16 residues. This CDR3 is CASSRKLAGSTDTQYF. In nucleotides, the CDR3 is TGTGCCAGCAGCCGGAAACTAGCGGGAAGCACAGATACGCAGTATTTT.

For this clonotype: A much larger clone sits a single nucleotide away, making a read error possible. The chain has TRBV6-6 and TRBJ1-1; 7 nucleotides match TRBD1. CDR1 is MNHNY and CDR2 is SVGAGI in the germline V gene (reference sequence). The CDR3 totals 11 residues. CDR3 loop: CTSSGQAEAFF. The CDR3 nucleotides read TGTACCAGCAGCGGACAGGCGGAAGCTTTCTTT.

The V and J genes are TRBV20-1 and TRBJ2-7; 11 bases map to TRBD2. J lost 0 bases, V lost 4 bases, and 2 bases had no gene match. From germline, CDR1 is DFQATT and CDR2 SNEGSKA (reference sequence). The CDR3 covers 14 residues. The DNA for the CDR3 is TGCAGTGCTATAGCGGGAGGGTACTCCTACGAGCAGTACTTC. Amino acids: CSAIAGGYSYEQYF.

This clonotype was counted ten times or more. The CDR3 loop is CASSLTQSVGTQYF. The CDR3 DNA is TGTGCCAGCAGCTTAACCCAGTCCGTCGGTACGCAGTATTTT. This rearrangement joins TRBV7-9 to TRBJ2-3; D gene uncertain. V lost 2 bases and J lost 8, with 14 bases in between. The CDR3 has 14 amino acids. Germline values: CDR1 SEHNR, CDR2 FQNEAQ (reference sequence).

There are many counts of this clonotype. V and J are TRBV20-1 and TRBJ2-1; D uncertain. V was shortened by 3 bases and J by 2 bases, with 8 bases between the two germline ends. The CDR3 is made up of 13 amino acids. The germline V gene encodes CDR1 DFQATT and CDR2 SNEGSKA (reference sequence). The CDR3 sequence: CSARGYPYNEQFF. In nucleotides, the CDR3 is TGCAGTGCTAGGGGTTACCCCTACAATGAGCAGTTCTTC.

The table lists this clonotype with many counts. This chain joins TRBV10-3 and TRBJ2-7; 7 bases align to TRBD2. Looked up from germline, CDR1 is ENHRY and CDR2 is SYGVKD. The ends lost 7 bases at V and 6 bases at J; junction bases unmatched: 6. CDR3 size: 12 residues. The CDR3 is CAITSGPREQYF. In DNA, the CDR3 is TGTGCCATCACTAGCGGCCCGCGCGAGCAGTACTTC.

The V and J genes are TRBV20-1 and TRBJ2-1; 13 positions match TRBD2. Unmatched junction bases numbered 4, after V lost 6 bases and J lost 5 bases. Per the germline V gene, CDR1 is DFQATT and CDR2 is SNEGSKA (reference sequence). CDR3 length equals 14 residues. CDR3 sequence reads: CSANGLAGDNEQFF. The CDR3 DNA is TGCAGTGCCAACGGACTAGCGGGGGACAATGAGCAGTTCTTC.

This clonotype showed up just a few times. The rearrangement uses TRBV5-6 and TRBJ2-2; D is ambiguous. CDR1 and CDR2 from the germline V gene are SGHDT and YYEEEE. Deletions cut 0 bases from V and 3 bases from J, with 12 bases between. The CDR3 contains 16 residues. The CDR3 DNA sequence: TGTGCCAGCAGCTTGGGGCCTCGGCGAGACACCGGGGAGCTGTTTTTT. Protein sequence: CASSLGPRRDTGELFF. The full variable domain, completed using reference TRBV5-6 and TRBJ2-2, is DAGVTQSPTHLIKTRGQQVTLRCSPKSGHDTVSWYQQALGQGPQFIFQYYEEEERQRGNFPDRFSGHQFPNYSSELNVNALLLGDSALYLCASSLGPRRDTGELFFGEGSRLTVL.

This clonotype has ten or more counts. The chain is built from TRBV5-1 and TRBJ2-7, with 9 bases fitting TRBD2. The CDR3 is made up of 18 amino acids. Trimming cost V 2 bases and J 1 base; bases outside gene matches: 13. Germline V lookup: CDR1 SGHRS, CDR2 YFSETQ. The CDR3 DNA reads as TGCGCCAGCAGCTTAAGGAGCGGGAGGAATTATCGGTCCTACGAGCAGTACTTC. Its protein product is CASSLRSGRNYRSYEQYF.

There are many counts of this clonotype. V gene TRBV27 combines with J gene TRBJ2-1; 8 bases align to TRBD2. This CDR3 has 15 amino acids. CDR1 is MNHEY and CDR2 is SMNVEV in the germline V gene (reference sequence). The V gene end was trimmed by 6 bases and the J gene end by 0 bases; junction bases not matched to a gene: 4. DNA of the CDR3: TGTGCCAGCAGCCGTAGCGGGGCCTCCTACAATGAGCAGTTCTTC. Amino acid sequence: CASSRSGASYNEQFF.

This clonotype was seen ten or more times. The V gene is TRBV11-2, the J gene TRBJ2-7; possible D gene TRBD1, 5 bases. Germline V CDR1 and CDR2: SGHAT, FQNNGV. This CDR3 spans 15 amino acids. Deletions cut 1 base from V and 2 bases from J, with 12 bases between. The DNA for the CDR3 is TGTGCCAGCAGCTTAGGTTTTGGGGCCCCCTACGAGCAGTACTTC. Translating it yields CASSLGFGAPYEQYF.

This clonotype was seen a handful of times. The V call is TRBV20-1, the J call TRBJ2-5; no definite D call. The CDR3 covers 14 residues. V was clipped by 6 bases and J by 2 bases, with 16 bases between them. The V gene's germline CDR1 is DFQATT and CDR2 SNEGSKA (reference sequence). The CDR3 loop reads CSALLALGQETQYF. CDR3 DNA: TGCAGTGCCCTTTTGGCCCTTGGGCAAGAGACCCAGTACTTC.

The J gene is TRBJ1-1, the V gene TRBV5-5; D gene uncertain. V lost 0 bases and J 5 bases, leaving 14 bases between the germline ends. CDR1 is SGHKS and CDR2 is YYEKEE in the germline V gene (reference sequence). The CDR3 runs to 15 residues. CDR3 bases: TGTGCCAGCAGCTTGGGCGGGTTTGTTGCGACTGAAGCTTTCTTT. Protein sequence: CASSLGGFVATEAFF.

The rearrangement links TRBV6-5 to TRBJ2-7; D gene ambiguous. Per the germline V gene, CDR1 is MNHEY and CDR2 is SVGAGI. CDR3 length equals 13 residues. V was shortened by 0 bases and J by 6 bases, with 9 bases between the two germline ends. The CDR3 sequence: CASSYSMKGEQYF. Written as DNA, the CDR3 is TGTGCCAGCAGTTACTCCATGAAGGGCGAGCAGTACTTC.

The V call is TRBV30, the J call TRBJ1-3, with TRBD1 identical over 8 bases. In germline, CDR1 is GTSNPN, CDR2 SVGIG (reference sequence). This CDR3 has 16 residues. The trim removed 0 bases at V and 0 bases at J, leaving 4 bases unmatched. The CDR3 loop is CAWSVMTGVSGNTIYF. The CDR3 region has the DNA TGTGCCTGGAGTGTAATGACAGGGGTCTCTGGAAACACCATATATTTT.